This note documents a single T cell receptor (beta chain) sequence. Its specificity is not known. The entry originates in a study of human T cells and chemical hapten exposure. Overall study findings and caveats: Once DPC sensitization occurred, TCRs above 1 in 1000 frequency showed no change.

Original analysis: Ranging from about 20,000 to 690,600, TCR counts per sample had a median value of around 90,000. From the 5' RACE reads, TCRdb called clonotypes with MiXCR, one entry per CDR3 protein. The V and J calls shown here were made by TCRdb, not taken from the authors' results. The profile shows over 70,000 distinct CDR3 sequences, more than 15% of them singletons. Whole blood, unfractionated, served as the material for total RNA extraction. There are 16 residues in the CDR3. V dropped 2 bases and J dropped 4; count of bases not matched to a gene: 6. Germline V gene sequence: CDR1 PRHDT, CDR2 FYEKMQ (reference sequence).

The receptor was isolated from a female donor in good health. The V and J genes are TRBV13 and TRBJ2-7, with 12 bases lining up with TRBD2. The CDR3 coding sequence is TGTGCCAGCAGCTTAAACCGGCTAGCGGGGGGGTACGAGCAGTACTTC. It is translated as CASSLNRLAGGYEQYF.